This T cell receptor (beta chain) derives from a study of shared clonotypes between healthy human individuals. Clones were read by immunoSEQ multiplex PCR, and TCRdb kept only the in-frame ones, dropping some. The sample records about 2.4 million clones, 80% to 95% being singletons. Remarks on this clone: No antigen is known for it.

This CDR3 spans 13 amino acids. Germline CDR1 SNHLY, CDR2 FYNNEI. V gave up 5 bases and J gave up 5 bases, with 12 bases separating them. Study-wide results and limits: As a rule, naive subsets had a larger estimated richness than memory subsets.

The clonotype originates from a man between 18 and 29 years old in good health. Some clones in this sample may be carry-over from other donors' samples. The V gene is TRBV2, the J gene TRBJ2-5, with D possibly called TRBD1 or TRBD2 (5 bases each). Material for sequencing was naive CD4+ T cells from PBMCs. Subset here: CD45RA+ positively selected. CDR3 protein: CASSRDPRETQYF. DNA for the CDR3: TGTGCCAGCAGTCGGGACCCCCGGGAGACCCAGTACTTC.